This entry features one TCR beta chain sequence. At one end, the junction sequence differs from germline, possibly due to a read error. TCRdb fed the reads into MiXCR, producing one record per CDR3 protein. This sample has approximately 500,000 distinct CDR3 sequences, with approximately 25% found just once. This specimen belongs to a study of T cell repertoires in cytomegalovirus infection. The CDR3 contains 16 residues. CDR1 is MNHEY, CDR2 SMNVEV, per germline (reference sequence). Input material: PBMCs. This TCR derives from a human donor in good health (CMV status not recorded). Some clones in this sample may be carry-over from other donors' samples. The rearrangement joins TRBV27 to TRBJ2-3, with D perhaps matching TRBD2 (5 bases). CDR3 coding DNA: TGTGCCAGCGGTTTACGAGGGTTACTTAGCACAGATACGCAGTATTTT. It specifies CASGLRGLLSTDTQYF.